This TCR beta chain was sequenced in a study of blood T cell repertoires in COVID-19. At the level of the study: Sources were T cells, B-cell-depleted T cells, or PBMCs; the material itself was cDNA or gDNA.

In the authors' methods: The assay estimated nucleated cells by amplifying reference gene primers. Sequencing used immunoSEQ multiplex PCR; TCRdb keeps in-frame clones, though not all of them. V and J calls and clone size are copied from that table; D and trimming were computed from the DNA. The sample lists approximately 90,000 clones, under 85% occurring once. V was pared by 4 bases and J by 3 bases, with 5 bases of the junction left unmatched. Germline values: CDR1 MGHRA, CDR2 YSYEKL. CDR3 length: 15 residues. This TCR came from a human donor in a cohort sampled during active COVID-19. The chain joins TRBV4-1 to TRBJ2-3; 9 bases map to TRBD1. Sequencing input: peripheral blood. The CDR3 loop is CASSRRQGGTDTQYF. The CDR3 nucleotides read TGCGCCAGCAGCCGTAGACAGGGGGGGACAGATACGCAGTATTTT.